This T cell receptor (beta chain) originates from a study of post-analysis software for immune sequencing data (dated by TCRdb to between 2014 and 2017). Study-wide context: Relapsing-remitting, secondary progressive and progressive-relapsing multiple sclerosis were recorded as disease courses, and subtype annotation was lacking for some patients. Patient repertoires were compared against ten to twelve previously published healthy control repertoires from donors aged roughly 6 to 28 years. A subset of samples was prepared in parallel using single-end sample barcoding, then pooled and co-amplified after Illumina adapter ligation. General findings and caveats noted by the study authors: Significantly higher frequencies in patients than in controls were found for five or six TRBV segments, including TRBV5-6, TRBV5-1 and TRBV20-1. The multiple sclerosis patient group was slightly younger than the control group. Compared with controls, multiple sclerosis patients had significantly lower normalized Chao1 diversity, a finding suggesting substantial peripheral T-cell clonal expansion. Direct clustering with F measure revealed strong co-clustering of samples prepared in the same batch, which led to a batch-effect correction.

To demonstrate the VDJtools post-analysis software, the study profiled TCR beta repertoires from the peripheral blood of about a dozen young patients with multiple sclerosis. The multiple sclerosis patients were children and adolescents ranging in age from about 6 to 17 years. V trim: 3 bases; J trim: 14 bases; unmatched bases: 10. The CDR3 measures 13 amino acids from cysteine to phenylalanine. CDR3 DNA is the only sequence kept; it has 39 bases, read in frame from the first base. Libraries were prepared through PCR. The sequencer was an Illumina HiSeq 2500. Unique molecular identifiers were incorporated into TCR beta cDNA libraries to reduce PCR and sequencing biases. Some 500,000 cDNA molecules were obtained for every 1 to 10 million input T cells, so each molecule roughly corresponded to one T cell. The patient libraries were prepared and sequenced with the same protocol used for the earlier healthy control dataset. Samples belonging to the same batch were prepared together, multiplexed and sequenced on a shared HiSeq lane. In the original analysis: MIGEC was used to process the raw barcoded reads, and molecular identifier groups with only a single read were discarded before consensus assembly and CDR3 extraction. VDJtools was used for post-analysis of the clonotype tables, with diversity normalized by down-sampling every dataset to the smallest sample size. In repertoire overlap clustering, CDR3 amino acid sequences, but not nucleotide sequences, were matched to correct batch-related cross-sample contamination. TCRdb reworked the public reads: Q25 trimming with fastp, MiXCR clone assembly, productive beta chains retained. Rows with a matching CDR3 protein are joined into one entry that keeps the most common DNA and genes. These V and J calls rely on TCRdb rather than the paper's analysis. Present in this sample are about 820,000 distinct CDR3 sequences, about 57% of which were seen just once. The ten largest clones represent over 4% of the sample.

This clonotype was recorded a few times. The antigen this receptor binds is unknown. No clone much larger than this one lies a single base away; base qualities are absent. The source is a girl between 10 and 17 years old with multiple sclerosis. The source material was blood. The rearrangement combines TRBV12-3 or TRBV12-4 with TRBJ2-3, with 8 central nucleotides matching TRBD2. CDR3 sequence: CASSFIGAGERYF. The bases read TGTGCCAGCAGTTTCATCGGAGCGGGAGAGAGGTATTTT.